This T cell receptor beta chain stems from a study of cytomegalovirus exposure and HLA in healthy donors. Study observations and caveats: The number of N-insertions in an Asian-associated ancestry cluster was reportedly below the 666-donor mean in a later analysis. Most TCRs appeared rarely, but some public TCRs recurred in many donors.

With 60 Vbeta and 13 Jbeta primers, the PCR was carried out. In the original processing: In a later analysis, roughly 10 million of about 80 million unique beta chains occurred in at least two donors. Profiling relied on immunoSEQ multiplex PCR, and the TCRdb table lists in-frame clones only, not all of them. V, J and clone size are taken as reported in that table, and D and trimming were inferred from the DNA itself. Altogether roughly 120,000 clones are present, approximately 8.7% being singletons, with the ten largest covering under 5.5%. The CDR3 sequence is 14 residues long. The germline CDR1 and CDR2 sequences are SGHNT and YYREEE (reference sequence). The V and J ends lost 2 bases and 5 bases, in that order; junction bases with no gene match: 5. In this sample, this clone turned up a few times. What it binds is unknown. Although they were nominally healthy when sampled, donors likely had unrecorded immune exposures.

This chain connects TRBV5-4 to TRBJ2-7; the match to TRBD1 covers 9 bases. Sequencing input: PBMCs. The TCR originated in a man aged 40-49 years in good health and CMV-seronegative. Written as DNA, the CDR3 is TGTGCCAGCAGCTTTGGGACAGGGTCCAACGAGCAGTACTTC. This translates into CASSFGTGSNEQYF.